Following are 27 T cell receptor beta chains from one sample sequenced in a study of T cell clones after liver transplantation. Libraries were prepared by immunoSEQ multiplex PCR; TCRdb keeps only in-frame clonotypes and omits some of them. The sample holds approximately 50,000 clones; 55% to 85% are singletons and the top ten take more than 9%. The sample consisted of CD4+ T cells from blood, taken approximately 52 months after liver transplant. The receptor source for this set is a human patient who received a liver transplant. Part of the T cell pool may stem from the graft donor.

This clone has a handful of counts. The genes are TRBV11-2 and TRBJ1-6; 8 bases map to TRBD1. V lost 5 bases, J lost 6 bases, and 3 bases stayed unmatched. CDR3 length equals 14 residues. CDR1 and CDR2 (germline): SGHAT, FQNNGV. The CDR3 reads CASSPTGVNSPLHF. As DNA, the CDR3 is TGTGCCAGCAGCCCGACAGGGGTTAATTCACCCCTCCACTTT. The full variable domain, its missing parts supplied by reference TRBV11-2 and TRBJ1-6, is EAGVAQSPRYKIIEKRQSVAFWCNPISGHATLYWYQQILGQGPKLLIQFQNNGVVDDSQLPKDRFSAERLKGVDSTLKIQPAKLEDSAVYLCASSPTGVNSPLHFGNGTRLTVT.

This chain connects TRBV6-5 to TRBJ1-1; D not resolved. Per germline, CDR1 MNHEY and CDR2 SVGAGI. Trimming left V 7 bases short and J 0 bases short, with 12 bases between. This CDR3 is 14 amino acids long. The CDR3 DNA reads TGTGCCAGCACCACCCCACGGCTGAACACTGAAGCTTTCTTT. Protein sequence: CASTTPRLNTEAFF.

The chain links TRBV7-8 to TRBJ2-4; 9 bases fit TRBD1. The V gene end was trimmed by 4 bases and the J gene end by 5 bases; junction bases not matched to a gene: 21. Germline lookup yields CDR1 SGHVS and CDR2 FQNEAQ. The CDR3 runs 20 residues. The CDR3 DNA reads as TGTGCCAGCAGCTGGCGCCCCGGGACAGGGAAATCTCTGGGTGAAAACATTCAGTACTTC. Its protein is CASSWRPGTGKSLGENIQYF.

The CDR3 spells CASSSIRQGNEKLFF. The CDR3, as DNA: TGTGCCAGCAGTTCCATAAGACAGGGGAATGAAAAACTGTTTTTT. This chain uses TRBV6-5 with TRBJ1-4, with 8 nucleotides matching TRBD1. This CDR3 has 15 residues. V trimming: 4 bases; J trimming: 5 bases; junction bases outside the gene matches: 6. Germline V gene sequence: CDR1 MNHEY, CDR2 SVGAGI.

This clone has a handful of counts. This chain uses TRBV9 with TRBJ1-3, with D possibly matching TRBD1 (6 bases). This CDR3 is 15 amino acids long. CDR1 SGDLS and CDR2 YYNGEE come from the germline V gene. V was trimmed by 2 bases and J by 0 bases, leaving 9 bases between them. CDR3 sequence (DNA): TGTGCCAGCAGCGTCTTGGACAGCTCTGGAAACACCATATATTTT. Amino acid sequence: CASSVLDSSGNTIYF.

This clone was detected once. This rearrangement joins TRBV28 to TRBJ1-2, with D perhaps TRBD1 (6 bases). With 8 bases removed from V and 4 bases from J, the gap between germline ends came to 23 bases. Germline values: CDR1 MDHEN, CDR2 SYDVKM. This CDR3 contains 16 residues. The CDR3 spells CASFFEGDSRAYGYTF. Written as DNA, the CDR3 is TGTGCCAGCTTTTTCGAGGGGGACTCTCGGGCCTATGGCTACACCTTC.

This clone appeared once. This chain connects TRBV5-1 to TRBJ2-7; maybe TRBD2 (6 bases). This CDR3 spans 15 amino acids. From germline, CDR1 is SGHRS and CDR2 YFSETQ. V was shortened by 4 bases and J by 4 bases, with 18 bases between the two germline ends. CDR3 region: CASSAGTGPGYEQYF. The CDR3 DNA is TGCGCCAGCAGCGCGGGAACGGGGCCTGGGTACGAGCAGTACTTC.

This clone was recorded once. For the CDR3, the DNA is TGTGCCAGCAGTAGGGATTCTAGCACAGATACGCAGTATTTT. It is translated as CASSRDSSTDTQYF. The chain employs TRBV6-6 and TRBJ2-3; D gene uncertain. Between the trimmed V and J ends, which lost 5 bases and 0 bases, there was a span of 9 bases. In germline, CDR1 is MNHNY, CDR2 SVGAGI (reference sequence). The CDR3 runs to 14 residues.

J is TRBJ1-2 and V is TRBV6-1, with TRBD1 as a possible D gene (6 bases). CDR1 and CDR2 from the germline V gene are MNHNS and SASEGT. V lost 9 bases and J lost 2, with 16 bases in between. The CDR3 runs to 14 residues. The DNA for the CDR3 is TGTGCCAGTCAGTCGGACAGCTCCAACTATGGCTACACCTTC. It translates to CASQSDSSNYGYTF.

This clone was seen more than once but under ten times. This chain connects TRBV5-1 to TRBJ2-3; D may correspond to TRBD1 or TRBD2 (5 bases each). The CDR3 length is 13 residues. Germline loops: CDR1 SGHRS, CDR2 YFSETQ. Trimming left V 5 bases short and J 6 bases short, with 13 bases between. The DNA of the CDR3 is TGCGCCAGCAGGGCCACGGGGCCGGATACGCAGTATTTT. This gives the protein CASRATGPDTQYF.

The rearrangement joins TRBV19 to TRBJ2-7; D perhaps matches TRBD1 (5 bases). Germline CDR1 and CDR2: LNHDA and SQIVND (reference sequence). V dropped 5 bases and J dropped 5 bases, with 13 bases sitting between them. The CDR3 is 13 amino acids. DNA of the CDR3: TGTGCCAGTAGTCGCGGCAGGGTGGACGAGCAGTACTTC. Amino acids: CASSRGRVDEQYF.

CDR3 DNA sequence: TGCGCCAGCAGGCTGCAGGGAGCCTCCTACGAGCAGTACTTC. Its protein product is CASRLQGASYEQYF. This sequence joins TRBV5-1 and TRBJ2-7, with D perhaps being TRBD1 or TRBD2 (5 bases each). V was pared by 5 bases and J by 0 bases, with 12 bases between. Germline loops: CDR1 SGHRS, CDR2 YFSETQ. CDR3 size: 14 residues.

This chain uses TRBV7-2 with TRBJ2-7, with 10 bases that match TRBD2. The CDR3 has 14 residues. Germline-derived CDR1 and CDR2 are SGHTA and FQGNSA. The ends lost 5 bases at V and 3 bases at J; junction bases unmatched: 4. In DNA, the CDR3 is TGTGCCAGCAGCCTCCGACTAGCGGGCTACGAGCAGTACTTC. This gives the protein CASSLRLAGYEQYF.

The chain couples TRBV7-9 to TRBJ2-4; D may be TRBD1 (5 bases). Germline V CDR1 and CDR2: SEHNR, FQNEAQ (reference sequence). Trimming cost V 5 bases and J 1 base, with 12 bases left between them. The CDR3 consists of 15 residues. CDR3 DNA: TGTGCCAGCAGCGAAGCAGGGTTGGCCAAAAACATTCAGTACTTC. Protein sequence: CASSEAGLAKNIQYF.

This chain uses TRBV19 with TRBJ2-3; D unresolved. The CDR3 extends over 15 amino acids. In germline, CDR1 is LNHDA, CDR2 SQIVND (reference sequence). V was clipped by 6 bases and J by 1 base, with 14 bases between them. The CDR3: CASRTRPTRTDTQYF. CDR3 coding DNA: TGTGCCAGTAGGACGAGGCCGACCCGCACAGATACGCAGTATTTT.

The chain couples TRBV11-2 to TRBJ2-7; D is ambiguous. V lost 2 bases, J lost 0 bases, and 14 bases lay in between. Per the germline V gene, CDR1 is SGHAT and CDR2 is FQNNGV. The length of the CDR3 is 16 residues. The CDR3 bases are TGTGCCAGCAGCTTAACAAGCGCCCAGAGCTCCTACGAGCAGTACTTC. Protein product: CASSLTSAQSSYEQYF.

The chain is built from TRBV28 and TRBJ1-4; no firm D call. The CDR3 has 15 residues. Germline V gene sequence: CDR1 MDHEN, CDR2 SYDVKM. V lost 5 bases, J lost 7 bases, and 17 bases lay in between. The CDR3 is CASSTPARGVEKLFF. The CDR3 DNA sequence: TGTGCCAGCAGTACTCCGGCCCGGGGAGTTGAAAAACTGTTTTTT.

The chain couples TRBV15 to TRBJ1-5; no reliable D call. This CDR3 has 15 residues. Germline CDR1 reads LNHNV; CDR2 reads YYDKDF (reference sequence). V was cut by 5 bases and J by 7 bases, with 18 bases left in between. The CDR3 coding sequence is TGTGCCACCAGCCCCCGGACCGGCCTGGGGCAGCCCCAGCATTTT. Its protein is CATSPRTGLGQPQHF.

V usage is TRBV7-3 and J usage is TRBJ2-1; the D gene is possibly TRBD1 (6 bases). Germline CDR1 is SGHTA and CDR2 is FQGTGA. The CDR3 contains 14 residues. The ends were cut back, 6 bases at V and 5 bases at J, with 14 bases in the middle. The CDR3 protein is CASRKQGTDNEQFF. CDR3 nucleotides: TGTGCCAGCAGGAAACAGGGTACGGACAATGAGCAGTTCTTC.

The chain joins TRBV27 to TRBJ2-3, with 8 bases matching TRBD2. CDR3 length: 14 residues. Germline V gives CDR1 MNHEY, CDR2 SMNVEV (reference sequence). V trimming: 6 bases; J trimming: 1 base; junction bases outside the gene matches: 3. The CDR3 reads CASRFSGGTDTQYF. DNA for the CDR3: TGTGCCAGCAGATTTAGCGGGGGCACAGATACGCAGTATTTT.

This chain links TRBV7-2 with TRBJ2-2, with D tentatively TRBD1 (6 bases). V was shortened by 7 bases and J by 7 bases, with 13 bases between the two germline ends. The CDR3 is 13 amino acids. Germline values: CDR1 SGHTA, CDR2 FQGNSA. The DNA of the CDR3 is TGTGCCAGCACCATACTAGGGGGCGGGGAGCTGTTTTTT. It encodes CASTILGGGELFF.

The V call is TRBV19, the J call TRBJ2-1; 12 positions agree with TRBD2. The V gene's germline CDR1 is LNHDA and CDR2 SQIVND (reference sequence). The CDR3 runs to 15 residues. J gave up 6 bases and V 2 bases, and 2 bases lay outside the gene matches. The CDR3 DNA sequence: TGTGCCAGTAGTATACGGACTAGCGGGGTCAATGAGCAGTTCTTC. It is translated as CASSIRTSGVNEQFF.

This clone was detected once. The chain employs TRBV4-1 and TRBJ1-2; D not resolved. Germline V CDR1 and CDR2: MGHRA, YSYEKL. This CDR3 comprises 17 residues. Between the trimmed V and J ends, which lost 4 bases and 4 bases, there was a span of 22 bases. The CDR3 bases are TGCGCCAGCAGCCTAGGCATGTCCGGCGGGATTCGCTATGGCTACACCTTC. Translation gives CASSLGMSGGIRYGYTF.

The chain links TRBV11-2 to TRBJ2-1; a weak D match, TRBD2 (7 bases). CDR3 size: 16 residues. The germline V and J ends were trimmed by 1 base and 10 bases, with 20 bases remaining between them. Germline CDR1 is SGHAT and CDR2 is FQNNGV. The CDR3 region is CASSLGTAGPHREQFF. The CDR3 nucleotides read TGTGCCAGCAGCTTAGGGACAGCGGGGCCCCACCGGGAGCAGTTCTTC.

This chain joins TRBV9 and TRBJ2-7, with 9 nucleotides matching TRBD1. After removal of 7 bases from V and 0 bases from J, the junction contained 5 bases not matched to a gene. The CDR3 contains 14 residues. Germline-derived CDR1 and CDR2 are SGDLS and YYNGEE. In DNA form, the CDR3 reads TGTGCCAGCTCAACAGGGGGCAGCTCCTACGAGCAGTACTTC. It is translated as CASSTGGSSYEQYF.

The rearrangement links TRBV5-5 to TRBJ2-1, with D possibly being TRBD2 (5 bases). Germline V gene lookup returns CDR1 SGHKS and CDR2 YYEKEE (reference sequence). This CDR3 region has 15 residues. V was cut by 4 bases and J by 3 bases, with 14 bases left in between. For the CDR3, the DNA is TGTGCCAGCAGCCCCCCGGGAAGCTACTACAATGAGCAGTTCTTC. Its translation is CASSPPGSYYNEQFF.

The chain is built from TRBV5-1 and TRBJ2-2; the D gene is possibly TRBD1 (5 bases). The CDR3 is made up of 15 amino acids. The V gene lost 2 bases and the J gene lost 5 bases, with 13 bases spanning the gap. Germline CDR1 reads SGHRS; CDR2 reads YFSETQ. CDR3 nucleotides: TGCGCCAGCAGCTTCGGATCAGGGAATACCGGGGAGCTGTTTTTT. Translating it yields CASSFGSGNTGELFF. The full variable domain, rest sourced from reference TRBV5-1 and TRBJ2-2, is KAGVTQTPRYLIKTRGQQVTLSCSPISGHRSVSWYQQTPGQGLQFLFEYFSETQRNKGNFPGRFSGRQFSNSRSEMNVSTLELGDSALYLCASSFGSGNTGELFFGEGSRLTVL.